Below are 25 T cell receptor beta chains sequenced from a single sample in a study of T-cell memory formation after mild COVID-19 (dated by TCRdb to about 2021). The protocol used for the library was 5' RACE. Sequencing took place on an Illumina NovaSeq 6000. The public reads were quality trimmed at Q25 with fastp and then assembled into clones with MiXCR by TCRdb, keeping productive beta chains. Each CDR3 protein gets just one entry, which takes the most common genes and DNA from the rows behind it. In this sample the table shows about 140,000 distinct CDR3 sequences, around 15% of which occur a single time. The ten largest account for about 30% of the sample. What was sequenced was PBMCs or a T cell subset sorted from them (not recorded which). These receptors all stem from an adult woman who had mild COVID-19 (a few samples of this study predate the infection). The sample titles of this study are shuffled in the database, so cell type and time point are left out; the donor was told from shared clones.

The V gene is TRBV4-1, the J gene TRBJ2-1, with D tentatively TRBD2 (5 bases). The CDR3 length is 15 residues. CDR1 and CDR2 (germline): MGHRA, YSYEKL. V gave up 7 bases and J gave up 1 base, with 14 bases separating them. CDR3 loop: CASKPTGSSYNEQFF. The DNA for the CDR3 is TGCGCCAGCAAACCAACGGGGTCATCCTACAATGAGCAGTTCTTC.

The chain uses TRBV9 and TRBJ1-1; TRBD1 is a possible D gene (6 bases). This CDR3 contains 13 residues. The germline V gene has CDR1 SGDLS and CDR2 YYNGEE. V shed 7 bases and J shed 5 bases, with 15 bases lying between them. In nucleotides, the CDR3 is TGTGCCAGCTCCAGGGGCGGGACGACTGAAGCTTTCTTT. It is translated as CASSRGGTTEAFF.

In its sample, this clonotype was seen many times. CDR3: CSARAGTGGYEKLFF. The CDR3 DNA is TGCAGTGCTAGAGCAGGGACAGGGGGCTATGAAAAACTGTTTTTT. The V gene is TRBV20-1, the J gene TRBJ1-4; 12 bases align to TRBD1. J lost 6 bases, V lost 1 base, and 3 bases had no gene match. Germline V CDR1 and CDR2: DFQATT, SNEGSKA (reference sequence). The CDR3 totals 15 residues.

The rearrangement uses TRBV4-1 and TRBJ2-1; 7 nucleotides line up with TRBD1. This CDR3 comprises 17 residues. V lost 1 base and J lost 0; bases outside the gene matches: 6. Germline loops: CDR1 MGHRA, CDR2 YSYEKL. DNA for the CDR3: TGCGCCAGCAGCCAAGGCCGGGACAGCAGCTCCTACAATGAGCAGTTCTTC. The encoded protein is CASSQGRDSSSYNEQFF.

This clonotype has just one count. The chain carries TRBV30 and TRBJ2-1; the match to TRBD1 covers 7 bases. Germline values: CDR1 GTSNPN, CDR2 SVGIG (reference sequence). The CDR3 contains 13 residues. V gave up 2 bases and J gave up 7 bases; unmatched junction bases: 5. The CDR3 loop reads CAWSLGTVNEQFF. The CDR3 region has the DNA TGTGCCTGGAGTCTCGGGACAGTAAATGAGCAGTTCTTC.

V usage is TRBV7-9 and J usage is TRBJ2-5; either TRBD1 or TRBD2 may supply D (6 bases each). Looked up from germline, CDR1 is SEHNR and CDR2 is FQNEAQ (reference sequence). V lost 5 bases and J lost 4, with 14 bases in between. CDR3 size: 14 residues. Here the CDR3 reads CASSPDGGRETQYF. The DNA for the CDR3 is TGTGCCAGCAGCCCCGATGGGGGGCGAGAGACCCAGTACTTC. Together with reference TRBV7-9 and TRBJ2-5, the CDR3 gives the full variable domain: DTGVSQNPRHKITKRGQNVTFRCDPISEHNRLYWYRQTLGQGPEFLTYFQNEAQLEKSRLLSDRFSAERPKGSFSTLEIQRTEQGDSAMYLCASSPDGGRETQYFGPGTRLLVL.

The V call is TRBV15, the J call TRBJ2-2; D is ambiguous. Trimming took off 3 bases at V and 9 bases at J, with 11 bases between the two ends. This CDR3 is 13 amino acids long. The germline V gene has CDR1 LNHNV and CDR2 YYDKDF (reference sequence). The CDR3 DNA follows: TGTGCCACCAGCAGTCCCCCCGTTAGGGAGCTGTTTTTT. Translating gives CATSSPPVRELFF.

This clonotype was counted between two and nine times. This chain connects TRBV3-1 to TRBJ2-7, with D possibly TRBD1 on 5 matching bases. The CDR3 length is 15 residues. Trimming stripped 0 bases from V and 2 bases from J, with 11 bases between. CDR1 LGHDT and CDR2 YNNKEL come from the germline V gene (reference sequence). The DNA for the CDR3 is TGTGCCAGCAGCCAAGATCCGTGGGGCACCTACGAGCAGTACTTC. Protein product: CASSQDPWGTYEQYF.

This clonotype was detected only a few times. The chain joins TRBV9 to TRBJ2-1; D not certain. Germline CDR1 is SGDLS and CDR2 is YYNGEE. The CDR3 is 12 amino acids. V dropped 0 bases and J dropped 7 bases, with 5 bases sitting between them. CDR3 nucleotide sequence: TGTGCCAGCAGCGTAGTCGAGAATGAGCAGTTCTTC. It translates to CASSVVENEQFF.

This clonotype has only a few counts. The chain links TRBV7-6 to TRBJ2-3; 9 nucleotides align to TRBD2. This CDR3 spans 15 amino acids. V was clipped by 5 bases and J by 4 bases; unmatched bases: 7. Looked up from germline, CDR1 is SGHVS and CDR2 is FNYEAQ. The CDR3 sequence: CASSPGLARADTQYF. Here the CDR3 DNA reads TGTGCCAGCAGCCCGGGACTAGCTCGGGCAGATACGCAGTATTTT.

The chain has TRBV19 and TRBJ2-3, with D unresolved. The CDR3 runs 13 residues. Germline values: CDR1 LNHDA, CDR2 SQIVND (reference sequence). V shed 9 bases and J shed 2 bases, with 12 bases lying between them. The CDR3 bases are TGTGCCAGCACGAGCGTCACCACAGATACGCAGTATTTT. This sequence encodes CASTSVTTDTQYF.

The chain couples TRBV9 to TRBJ2-1; 11 bases map to TRBD1. Germline V CDR1 and CDR2: SGDLS, YYNGEE. V lost 3 bases, J lost 5 bases, and 10 bases stayed unmatched. The CDR3 sequence is 17 residues long. CDR3 residues: CASSAYEDRGPDNEQFF. The CDR3 DNA sequence: TGTGCCAGCAGCGCGTACGAGGACAGGGGGCCGGACAATGAGCAGTTCTTC.

CDR3 DNA: TGTGCCAGCCACCCTGGGGAACCGGGCAAAAACATTCAGTACTTC. Translated: CASHPGEPGKNIQYF. The rearrangement joins TRBV7-8 to TRBJ2-4; no firm D call. This CDR3 contains 15 residues. Germline-derived CDR1 and CDR2 are SGHVS and FQNEAQ. V gave up 8 bases and J gave up 3 bases, with 17 bases separating them.

The sample holds a few counts of this clonotype. This chain links TRBV7-8 with TRBJ1-1; perhaps TRBD1 as D (6 bases). From germline, CDR1 is SGHVS and CDR2 FQNEAQ. V lost 4 bases and J lost 3, with 12 bases in between. The CDR3 length is 14 residues. This chain's CDR3 is CASSYPRGDTEAFF. In DNA, the CDR3 is TGTGCCAGCAGCTACCCCAGGGGTGACACTGAAGCTTTCTTT.

The chain carries TRBV4-3 and TRBJ2-1, with TRBD2 matching 14 bases. Looked up from germline, CDR1 is LGHNA and CDR2 is YSLEER. After removal of 0 bases from V and 9 bases from J, the junction contained 7 bases not matched to a gene. The CDR3 extends over 17 amino acids. The CDR3 reads CASSQDSTSGRGGEQFF. The CDR3, as DNA: TGCGCCAGCAGCCAAGATTCGACTAGCGGGAGGGGCGGTGAGCAGTTCTTC.

CDR3 loop: CASSAGNYEQYF. The CDR3 coding sequence is TGTGCCAGCAGTGCGGGAAACTACGAGCAGTACTTC. The rearrangement uses TRBV7-8 and TRBJ2-7, with D perhaps TRBD2 (6 bases). V shed 6 bases and J shed 3 bases, with 9 bases lying between them. CDR1 SGHVS and CDR2 FQNEAQ come from the germline V gene. CDR3 length equals 12 residues.

A few counts support this clonotype. V and J are TRBV6-4 and TRBJ2-1; TRBD2 is a possible D gene (7 bases). Germline V gives CDR1 MRHNA, CDR2 SNTAGT. This CDR3 has 16 amino acids. Trimming shortened V by 0 bases and J by 4 bases, and 13 bases separated the two germline ends. The CDR3 nucleotides read TGTGCCAGCAGTGACTCGAGGGGGGGTGATTACAATGAGCAGTTCTTC. This gives the protein CASSDSRGGDYNEQFF.

This clonotype was recorded a few times. The chain uses TRBV9 and TRBJ1-3; unclear D gene. In germline, CDR1 is SGDLS, CDR2 YYNGEE. The CDR3 loop spans 15 amino acids. Deletions cut 0 bases from V and 0 bases from J, with 7 bases between. In nucleotides, the CDR3 is TGTGCCAGCAGCGTAGACGCGAGCTCTGGAAACACCATATATTTT. Translated, it gives CASSVDASSGNTIYF.

This chain connects TRBV27 to TRBJ2-7, with a weak D call TRBD1 (6 bases). The V end was cut by 0 bases, the J end by 0 bases, with 18 bases between. The CDR3 covers 18 residues. Per germline, CDR1 MNHEY and CDR2 SMNVEV (reference sequence). In DNA, the CDR3 is TGTGCCAGCAGTTTATCGGGACATGAGGGCCTAGCCTCCTACGAGCAGTACTTC. Its translation: CASSLSGHEGLASYEQYF.

This clonotype was found a few times. The chain combines TRBV5-1 with TRBJ2-1; weak D call: TRBD1 (5 bases). This CDR3 region has 13 residues. Germline assignment: CDR1 SGHRS and CDR2 YFSETQ. V lost 6 bases to trimming and J lost 6 bases, with 13 bases between them. CDR3 residues: CASKGTGFNEQFF. CDR3 nucleotide sequence: TGCGCCAGCAAGGGCACAGGTTTCAATGAGCAGTTCTTC.

This sequence joins TRBV6-2 or TRBV6-3 and TRBJ2-7; 8 bases are a match to TRBD1. CDR1 MNHEY and CDR2 SVGEGT come from the germline V gene. Trimming took 0 bases from V and 5 from J; bases not matched to a gene: 3. The CDR3 extends over 14 amino acids. The CDR3 DNA reads TGTGCCAGCAGTTACTCACAGGGGGTCAACGAGCAGTACTTC. It yields the protein CASSYSQGVNEQYF.

This chain joins TRBV12-3 or TRBV12-4 and TRBJ2-1; TRBD2 is a possible D gene (6 bases). Trimming shortened V by 4 bases and J by 3 bases, and 16 bases separated the two germline ends. The CDR3 runs to 16 residues. CDR3 in amino acids: CASSSRGSGVYNEQFF. CDR3 DNA sequence: TGTGCCAGCAGTTCCCGGGGTAGCGGAGTCTACAATGAGCAGTTCTTC.

This clonotype has just a few counts. The V and J genes are TRBV4-2 and TRBJ2-2; D remains unclear. Trimming stripped 3 bases from V and 2 bases from J, with 7 bases between. The V gene's germline CDR1 is LGHNA and CDR2 YNFKEQ. The CDR3 has 14 residues. The CDR3 DNA reads TGTGCCAGCAGCCAGGAGCGAAACACCGGGGAGCTGTTTTTT. This gives the protein CASSQERNTGELFF.

The V gene is TRBV3-1, the J gene TRBJ2-5; 15 bases line up with TRBD2. V trimming: 4 bases; J trimming: 5 bases; junction bases outside the gene matches: 8. The CDR3 has 17 amino acids. Germline CDR1 LGHDT, CDR2 YNNKEL (reference sequence). DNA for the CDR3: TGTGCCAGCAGCCTGCGGACTAGCGGGGGGGCCTTGGAGACCCAGTACTTC. Amino acid sequence: CASSLRTSGGALETQYF.

V gene TRBV5-1 combines with J gene TRBJ2-4; D remains unclear. CDR1 SGHRS and CDR2 YFSETQ come from the germline V gene. V dropped 0 bases and J dropped 1 base, with 8 bases sitting between them. The CDR3 is 15 residues long. CDR3 nucleotides: TGCGCCAGCAGCTTGGCCGTTTTTGCCAAAAACATTCAGTACTTC. This codes for CASSLAVFAKNIQYF.